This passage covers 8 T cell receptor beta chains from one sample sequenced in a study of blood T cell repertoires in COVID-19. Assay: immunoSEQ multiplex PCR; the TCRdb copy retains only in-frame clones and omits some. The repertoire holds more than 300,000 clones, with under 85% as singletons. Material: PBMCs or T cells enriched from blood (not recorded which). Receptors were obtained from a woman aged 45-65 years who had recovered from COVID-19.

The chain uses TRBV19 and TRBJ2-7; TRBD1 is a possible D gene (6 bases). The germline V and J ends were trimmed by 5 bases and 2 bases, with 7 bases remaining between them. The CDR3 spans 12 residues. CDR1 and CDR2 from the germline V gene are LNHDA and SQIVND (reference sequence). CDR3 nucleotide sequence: TGTGCCAGTAGTGACAGGACCTACGAGCAGTACTTC. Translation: CASSDRTYEQYF. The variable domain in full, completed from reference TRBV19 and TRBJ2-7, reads DGGITQSPKYLFRKEGQNVTLSCEQNLNHDAMYWYRQDPGQGLRLIYYSQIVNDFQKGDIAEGYSVSREKKESFPLTVTSAQKNPTAFYLCASSDRTYEQYFGPGTRLTVT.

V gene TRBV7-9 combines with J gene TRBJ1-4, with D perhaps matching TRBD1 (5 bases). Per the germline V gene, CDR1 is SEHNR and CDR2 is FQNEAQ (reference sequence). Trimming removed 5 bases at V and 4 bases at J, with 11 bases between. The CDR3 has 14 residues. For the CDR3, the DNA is TGTGCCAGCAGCCTGACAGAGATTAATGAAAAACTGTTTTTT. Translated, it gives CASSLTEINEKLFF.

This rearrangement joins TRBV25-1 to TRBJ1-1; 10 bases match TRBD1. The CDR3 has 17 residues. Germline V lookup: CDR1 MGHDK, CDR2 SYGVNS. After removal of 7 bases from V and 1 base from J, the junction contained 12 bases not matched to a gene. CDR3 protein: CASKKFSGTGENTEAFF. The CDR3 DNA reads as TGTGCCAGCAAAAAATTTTCCGGGACAGGGGAGAACACTGAAGCTTTCTTT. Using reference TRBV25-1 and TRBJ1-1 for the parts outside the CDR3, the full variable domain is EADIYQTPRYLVIGTGKKITLECSQTMGHDKMYWYQQDPGMELHLIHYSYGVNSTEKGDLSSESTVSRIRTEHFPLTLESARPSHTSQYLCASKKFSGTGENTEAFFGQGTRLTVV.

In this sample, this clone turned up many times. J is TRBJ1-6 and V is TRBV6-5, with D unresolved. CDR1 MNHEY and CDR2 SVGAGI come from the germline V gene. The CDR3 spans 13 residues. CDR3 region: CVSRDLLNSPLHF. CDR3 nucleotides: TGTGTTTCACGCGACCTACTAAATTCACCCCTCCACTTT.

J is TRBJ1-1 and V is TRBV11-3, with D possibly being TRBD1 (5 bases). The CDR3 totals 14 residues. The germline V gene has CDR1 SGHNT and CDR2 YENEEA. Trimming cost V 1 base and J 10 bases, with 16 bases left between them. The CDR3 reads CASSLGRGSSRAFF. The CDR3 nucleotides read TGTGCCAGCAGCTTAGGGCGGGGGTCCTCACGAGCTTTCTTT.

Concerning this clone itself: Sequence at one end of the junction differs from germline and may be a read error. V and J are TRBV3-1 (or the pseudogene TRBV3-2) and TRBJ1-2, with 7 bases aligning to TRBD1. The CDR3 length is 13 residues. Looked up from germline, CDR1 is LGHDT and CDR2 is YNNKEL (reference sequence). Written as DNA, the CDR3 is TGTGCCAGCAGCCAAGATGGGGGGACAGCGGCATCTTTC. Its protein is CASSQDGGTAASF.

The CDR3 reads CASSLYRYNYGYTF. CDR3 in DNA: TGTGCCAGCAGTCTTTACCGGTACAACTATGGCTACACCTTC. This chain links TRBV27 with TRBJ1-2; no firm D call. This CDR3 region has 14 residues. V lost 5 bases to trimming and J lost 2 bases, with 12 bases between them. The germline V gene has CDR1 MNHEY and CDR2 SMNVEV (reference sequence).

CDR3 DNA sequence: TGCAGCGTTGGGGACAGGGGAGTTGAAAAACTGTTTTTT. Translated: CSVGDRGVEKLFF. The V gene is TRBV29-1, the J gene TRBJ1-4; 10 bases line up with TRBD1. The CDR3 runs to 13 residues. V lost 4 bases, J lost 7 bases, and 3 bases stayed unmatched. Germline V gene data show CDR1 as SQVTM and CDR2 as ANQGSEA.